This TCR beta chain derives from a study of shared clonotypes between healthy human individuals. Each sorted subset replicate got 200 ng genomic DNA, tens of thousands of genomes. Profiling relied on immunoSEQ multiplex PCR, and the TCRdb table lists in-frame clones only, not all of them. The sample comprises around 370,000 clones, 96% of which are singletons, and 0.32% rests with the top ten. The CD8 memory sample joined CD45RO+ cells and CCR7-negative CD45RA+ cells. Trimming took off 0 bases at V and 2 bases at J, with 8 bases between the two ends. From germline, CDR1 is SGHDT and CDR2 YYEEEE. The CDR3 sequence is 14 residues long. Broader study findings: Sharing across four donors was highest in naive CD4 (approximately 5%) and lowest in memory CD8 (around 0.4%).

Concerning this clone itself: Antigen specificity is unknown.

Sequencing was performed on memory CD8+ T cells sorted from blood. Specified subset: CD45RO+ cells pooled with CCR7-negative TemRA cells. The V gene is TRBV5-6, the J gene TRBJ1-1; D remains unclear. This clonotype was obtained from a man aged 25-45 years in good health. In DNA, the CDR3 is TGTGCCAGCAGCTTGGTGGACCTCAACACTGAAGCTTTCTTT. This encodes CASSLVDLNTEAFF.